This TCR beta chain was profiled in a study of blood T cells in healthy people across ages. Overall study: When template switching was applied, about one barcoded beta molecule was captured per two T cells. Overall study findings and caveats: Fewer expanded clones and more diversity marked long-lived versus aged donors. Across samples, TCR beta diversity tracked strongly with naive T cell percentage.

Then a second PCR, running roughly 6 to 11 cycles, was carried out with a sample-barcoded 5' primer and a J-beta primer mix. Each of the cDNA molecules was tagged by a template-switch adaptor with 12 random nucleotides. TCRdb itself ran the 5' RACE reads through MiXCR, one entry per CDR3 protein. The table lists over 1,300,000 distinct CDR3 sequences, almost 60% of them singletons. This clonotype has just one count. Antigen unknown. The germline CDR1 and CDR2 sequences are MGHRA and YSYEKL. This CDR3 is 17 amino acids long. Trimming pared 4 bases from V and 0 bases from J, leaving 19 bases between. Sequencing was carried out using blood. The sequence was collected from a man younger than 35 in good health. The rearrangement joins TRBV4-1 to TRBJ2-7; either TRBD1 or TRBD2 may fit D (5 bases each). CDR3 region: CASSPGPALSSSYEQYF. The CDR3 DNA reads as TGCGCCAGCAGCCCGGGACCAGCTCTGAGTAGCTCCTACGAGCAGTACTTC.